This T cell receptor beta chain is from a study of blood T cell repertoires in COVID-19. The germline V and J ends were trimmed by 1 base and 5 bases, with 6 bases remaining between them. Germline V gene lookup returns CDR1 SGDLS and CDR2 YYNGEE. The CDR3 has 13 amino acids. This clone came up once. The method was immunoSEQ multiplex PCR; TCRdb's version includes in-frame clones alone and lacks a portion of them. The data contain a few hundred thousand clones, approximately 86% of them seen just once; the ten biggest clones take up about 2.2%. This chain joins TRBV9 and TRBJ2-2; the D gene is possibly TRBD2 (5 bases). The origin of this receptor is a woman in her 30s who had recovered from COVID-19. Sequencing was done on a sample of peripheral blood. Here the CDR3 reads CASSVSGTGELFF. CDR3 nucleotides: TGTGCCAGCAGCGTATCGGGGACCGGGGAGCTGTTTTTT.